The rows below give T cell receptor beta chains drawn from one sample of a study of T cells in Graves' hyperthyroidism and ophthalmopathy. MiXCR, run by TCRdb on the multiplex PCR reads, gives a single entry per CDR3 protein. This repertoire shows 700,000 to 850,000 distinct CDR3 sequences, 30% to 40% found once; its top ten account for around 31%. Sequencing was carried out using blood. These receptors all stem from a woman in her 40s with Graves' hyperthyroidism. Both conserved end residues are part of each CDR3. The D gene is left open where the match is weak. Where a row states a size, it is once, few, many or the class of an expanded clone; other rows omit it.

V	D	length	J	size	DNA	CDR3
TRBV7-9	-	16	TRBJ1-1	many	TGTGCCAGCAGCCCGCCATTCAGACAGGCGAACACTGAAGCTTTCTTT	CASSPPFRQANTEAFF
TRBV7-3	-	12	TRBJ2-7	-	TGTGCCAGCAGCTCTAGTTTTACAGATGCGTACTTC	CASSSSFTDAYF
TRBV29-1	-	10	TRBJ1-1	many	TGCAGCGTTGGGAACACTGAAGCTTTCTTT	CSVGNTEAFF
TRBV24-1	-	17	TRBJ1-2	once	TGTGCCACCAGTGATGCGCCCGGGACGAGGGGCTACGGTGGCTACACCTTC	CATSDAPGTRGYGGYTF
TRBV28	-	13	TRBJ1-2	-	TGTGCCAGCAGCCAAATTGAGTTCTATGGCTACACCTTC	CASSQIEFYGYTF
TRBV7-9	-	14	TRBJ2-5	many	TGTGCCAGCAGCGAGGTCAGATCATGGGAGACCCAGTACTTC	CASSEVRSWETQYF
TRBV5-1	TRBD1	14	TRBJ1-4	-	TGCGCCAGCAGCTCCCGACAGGGTGACGAAAAACTGTTTTTT	CASSSRQGDEKLFF
TRBV6-2/TRBV6-3	-	12	TRBJ1-6	-	TGTGCCAGCAGGACGGGACGCTCACCCCTCCACTTT	CASRTGRSPLHF
TRBV12-3/TRBV12-4	-	15	TRBJ1-6	many	TGTGCCAGCAGTTTCTCTGGGGACAAGAATTCACCCCTCCACTTT	CASSFSGDKNSPLHF
TRBV3-1	-	14	TRBJ1-2	few	TGTGCCAGCAGCCAGAGGAACGGGAACTATGGCTACACCTTC	CASSQRNGNYGYTF
TRBV10-3	TRBD1	14	TRBJ2-5	many	TGTGCCTCAAAGAGGACAGGGGGCGAAGAGACCCAGTACTTC	CASKRTGGEETQYF
TRBV6-5	TRBD1	17	TRBJ1-6	-	TGTGCCAGCAGTTGGGCGACAGGGAGCTCCTATAATTCACCCCTCCACTTT	CASSWATGSSYNSPLHF
TRBV20-1	TRBD1	14	TRBJ2-5	-	TGCAGTGCTCCCCGGCCGACAGGGAAAGAGACCCAGTACTTC	CSAPRPTGKETQYF
TRBV20-1	-	8	TRBJ1-1	-	TGCAGAGGGACTGAAGCTTTCTTT	CRGTEAFF
TRBV2	TRBD1	14	TRBJ1-4	few	TGTGCCAGCAGCCGGCGGGACAGGCCGATAAAACTGTTTTTT	CASSRRDRPIKLFF
TRBV12-3/TRBV12-4	-	16	TRBJ1-2	-	TGTGCCAGCAGTTTAATGAGGAGGCCCCCAGAGGATGGCTACACCTTC	CASSLMRRPPEDGYTF
TRBV30	-	14	TRBJ2-5	few	TGTGCCTGGGCAACAGGTTCCCATCAAGAGACCCAGTACTTC	CAWATGSHQETQYF
TRBV20-1	-	12	TRBJ2-5	many	TGCAGTGCCCTACTTCTTGGGGAGACCCAGTACTTC	CSALLLGETQYF
TRBV4-3	-	13	TRBJ1-6	few	TGCGCCAGCAGCCAAGAGAGTGCCTCACCCCTCCACTTT	CASSQESASPLHF
TRBV7-9	TRBD1	15	TRBJ1-2	few	TGTGCCAGCAGTTCCCCGGGACAGGGAGACTATGGCTACACCTTC	CASSSPGQGDYGYTF
TRBV4-1	-	13	TRBJ2-5	-	TGCGCCAGCAGCCCGAATATCATGGAGACCCAGTACTTC	CASSPNIMETQYF
TRBV29-1	-	13	TRBJ1-1	many	TGCAGCGTTGAACGGCAGTTTTCCACTGAAGCTTTCTTT	CSVERQFSTEAFF
TRBV7-6	TRBD1	16	TRBJ2-7	-	TGTGCCAGCAGTTCGCCGCTTACAGGGGGCGTATACGAGCAGTACTTC	CASSSPLTGGVYEQYF
TRBV7-9	-	12	TRBJ1-1	-	TGTGCCAGCGCCCGGGAGTACACTGAAGCTTTCTTT	CASAREYTEAFF
TRBV20-1	-	12	TRBJ1-2	many	TGCAGTGCTAGAGGTCAGGGGATCGGCTACACCTTC	CSARGQGIGYTF
TRBV12-3/TRBV12-4	-	15	TRBJ1-2	few	TGTGCCAGCAGTTTACGCCAGGGATCGGGCTATGGCTACACCTTC	CASSLRQGSGYGYTF
TRBV19	-	15	TRBJ1-2	-	TGTGCCAGTAGTATAGATCCGGGAGCTAACTATGGCTACACCTTC	CASSIDPGANYGYTF
TRBV11-1	-	15	TRBJ1-1	-	TGTGCCAGCAGCTTGGGCCACCCTAGGGACACTGAAGCTTTCTTT	CASSLGHPRDTEAFF
TRBV4-3	-	13	TRBJ2-7	many	TGCGCCAGCAGCCAAGATACCCGCTACGAGCAGTACTTC	CASSQDTRYEQYF
TRBV7-9	TRBD2	17	TRBJ2-7	few	TGTGCCAGCAGTGACCCAGTTCTTAGCGGGAGGCCCTACGAGCAGTACTTC	CASSDPVLSGRPYEQYF
TRBV25-1	TRBD2	14	TRBJ2-3	-	TGTGCCAGCAGTTGGCGGGAGAGCACAGATACGCAGTATTTT	CASSWRESTDTQYF
TRBV6-1	TRBD1	12	TRBJ2-7	once	TGTGCCAGCAGCCCGTCAGGGACAGGGGGGTTCTTT	CASSPSGTGGFF
TRBV4-3	TRBD1	16	TRBJ1-6	few	TGCGCCAGCAGCCAGCCACCAGGGGGGGGAGATTCACCCCTCCACTTT	CASSQPPGGGDSPLHF
TRBV6-5	-	15	TRBJ1-1	few	TGTGCCAGCAGTTACCGTGGGGGGGCGTCCACTGAAGCTTTCTTT	CASSYRGGASTEAFF
TRBV7-7	-	10	TRBJ2-2	many	TGTGCTAGCAGCCCGTCGGAGCTGTTTTTT	CASSPSELFF
TRBV20-1	-	15	TRBJ2-5	few	TGCAGTGCTAGACCCCCGGGGGCCCGCGCGGAGACCCAGTACTTC	CSARPPGARAETQYF
TRBV7-9	-	15	TRBJ1-2	-	TGTGCCAGCATCATTAGTGGGGGGGCTAACTATGGCTACACCTTC	CASIISGGANYGYTF
TRBV29-1	-	14	TRBJ2-2	-	TGCAGCGTTGAAATCCAGGGGGAGGCCGGGGAGCTGTTTTTT	CSVEIQGEAGELFF
TRBV10-3	TRBD1	20	TRBJ2-6	-	TGTGCCATCAGTGAGAAAGTGGACAGGGACGGGGTCTCTGGGGCCAACGTCCTGACTTTC	CAISEKVDRDGVSGANVLTF
TRBV4-3	-	14	TRBJ1-2	many	TGCGCCAGCAGCCAAGTAGGGAGAAGAGGGAGGTCATCCTTC	CASSQVGRRGRSSF
TRBV6-5	-	16	TRBJ2-7	-	TGTGCCAGCAGCCTATCGCCGGGACCAGCGGTCTACGAGCAGTACTTC	CASSLSPGPAVYEQYF
TRBV25-1	TRBD1	14	TRBJ1-1	-	TGTGCCAGCACTAATGGACAGGGGGCGACTAGTGCTTTCTTT	CASTNGQGATSAFF
TRBV10-3	TRBD1	15	TRBJ2-7	-	TGTGCCATCAGCGATGACAGGGTGGCCCCCTACGAGCAGTACTTC	CAISDDRVAPYEQYF
TRBV6-1	TRBD1	14	TRBJ1-6	many	TGTGCCAGCAGTGCGGGACAGGGGGCGTCACCCCTCCACTTT	CASSAGQGASPLHF
TRBV27	-	15	TRBJ2-2	-	TGTGCCAGCAGTTTAGGGGGGTCGGGAACCGGGGAGCTGTTTTTT	CASSLGGSGTGELFF
TRBV2	-	14	TRBJ2-6	many	TGTGCCAGCACCCCGGGGTCTGGGGCCAACGTCCTGACTTTC	CASTPGSGANVLTF
TRBV19	-	16	TRBJ1-5	-	TGTGCCAGTAGTATAAGTTGGCGACAGATCAATCAGCCCCAGCATTTT	CASSISWRQINQPQHF
TRBV9	-	13	TRBJ1-2	many	TGTGCCAGCAGCGTAGAACCAGGGGTTGGCTACACCTTC	CASSVEPGVGYTF
TRBV10-3	-	12	TRBJ2-5	-	TGTGCCAGCGCAGAACCGGGAGAGACCCAGTACTTC	CASAEPGETQYF
TRBV5-6	-	13	TRBJ2-5	-	TGTGCCAGCAGCAAGTGGGGCCAAGAGACCCAGTACTTC	CASSKWGQETQYF
TRBV7-9	TRBD1	12	TRBJ2-5	many	TGTGCCACAGTACAGGGGAAAGAGACCCAGTACTTC	CATVQGKETQYF
TRBV20-1	TRBD1	15	TRBJ1-5	many	TGCAGTGCTAACCTACTACCGGGACAGCATCAGCCCCAGCATTTT	CSANLLPGQHQPQHF
TRBV2	-	15	TRBJ1-3	-	TGTGCCAGCAGTGATCGCGGGGACACTGGAAACACCATATATTTT	CASSDRGDTGNTIYF
TRBV7-9	TRBD1	13	TRBJ2-1	-	TGTGCCAGCAGAGGGGACAGTGGCAATGAGCAGTTCTTC	CASRGDSGNEQFF
TRBV5-1	-	14	TRBJ1-3	few	TGCGCCAGCAGCTTGGGAGATGCTGGAAACACCATATATTTT	CASSLGDAGNTIYF
TRBV11-3	-	13	TRBJ2-5	-	TGTGCCAGCAGCCTAATCGGGCTGGAGACCCAGTACTTC	CASSLIGLETQYF
TRBV6-1	TRBD2	13	TRBJ2-7	few	TGTGCCATGGCGGGGGGTAGGGTGGACGAGCAGTACTTC	CAMAGGRVDEQYF
TRBV11-2	TRBD2	15	TRBJ2-7	-	TGTGCCAGCAGCTATGGACTAGCGGGAATCGACGAGCAGTACTTC	CASSYGLAGIDEQYF
TRBV2	-	13	TRBJ2-5	once	TGTGCCAGCAAATCGATGGGTGGGGAGACCCAGTACTTC	CASKSMGGETQYF